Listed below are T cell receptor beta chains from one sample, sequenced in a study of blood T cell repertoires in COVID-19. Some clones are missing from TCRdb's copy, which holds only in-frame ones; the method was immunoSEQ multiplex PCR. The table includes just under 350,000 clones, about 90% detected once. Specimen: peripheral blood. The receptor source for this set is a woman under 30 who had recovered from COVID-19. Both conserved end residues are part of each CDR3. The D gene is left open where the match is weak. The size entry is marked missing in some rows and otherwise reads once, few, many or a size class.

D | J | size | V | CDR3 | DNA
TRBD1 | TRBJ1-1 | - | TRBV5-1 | CASSLAYRGRGTEAFF | TGCGCCAGCAGCTTGGCGTACAGGGGGCGCGGAACTGAAGCTTTCTTT
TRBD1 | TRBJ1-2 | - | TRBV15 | CATSRAGTGGIGGYTF | TGTGCCACCAGCAGAGCCGGGACAGGGGGCATCGGTGGCTACACCTTC
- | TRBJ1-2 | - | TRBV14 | CASSHTPYGYTF | TGTGCCAGCAGCCACACACCCTATGGCTACACCTTC
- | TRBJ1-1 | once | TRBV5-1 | CASSLDLNGNTEAFF | TGCGCCAGCAGCTTGGATCTGAACGGGAACACTGAAGCTTTCTTT
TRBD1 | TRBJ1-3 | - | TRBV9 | CASSRGLTGDNTIYF | TGTGCCAGCAGCAGAGGCCTAACAGGGGACAACACCATATATTTT
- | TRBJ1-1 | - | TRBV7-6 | CASSLVGRGNTEAFF | TGTGCCAGCAGCTTAGTAGGCCGAGGGAATACTGAAGCTTTCTTT
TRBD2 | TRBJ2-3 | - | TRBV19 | CASSPEGLAEGPSTDTQYF | TGTGCCAGTAGCCCGGAGGGACTAGCGGAGGGGCCTAGCACAGATACGCAGTATTTT
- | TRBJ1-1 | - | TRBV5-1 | CASSGARGRTEAFF | TGCGCCAGCAGCGGAGCCCGAGGGAGGACTGAAGCTTTCTTT
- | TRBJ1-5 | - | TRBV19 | CASSIAPEYSNQPQHF | TGTGCCAGTAGTATAGCCCCAGAATATAGCAATCAGCCCCAGCATTTT
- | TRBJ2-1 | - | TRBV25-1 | CASTRGPGFYNEQFF | TGTGCCAGCACTCGAGGGCCGGGGTTCTACAATGAGCAGTTCTTC
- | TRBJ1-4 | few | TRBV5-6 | CASSRTVNEKLFF | TGTGCCAGCAGCAGGACAGTAAATGAAAAACTGTTTTTT
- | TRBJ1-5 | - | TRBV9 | CASSRSGASNQPQHF | TGTGCCAGCAGCCGAAGCGGAGCGAGCAATCAGCCCCAGCATTTT
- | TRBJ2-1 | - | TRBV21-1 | CASSKVLGNEQFF | TGTGCCAGCAGCAAAGTCCTCGGTAATGAGCAGTTCTTC
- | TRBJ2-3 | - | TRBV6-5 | CASSPRASTDTQYF | TGTGCCAGCAGTCCCAGGGCATCCACAGATACGCAGTATTTT
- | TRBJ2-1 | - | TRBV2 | CASRGSSYNEQFF | TGTGCCAGTCGCGGTTCCTCCTACAATGAGCAGTTCTTC
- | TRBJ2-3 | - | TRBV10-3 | CAIQLASFTDTQYF | TGTGCCATACAGCTAGCGAGTTTCACAGATACGCAGTATTTT
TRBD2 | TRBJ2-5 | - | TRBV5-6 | CASSPGGGGETQYF | TGTGCCAGCAGTCCGGGCGGGGGGGGCGAGACCCAGTACTTC
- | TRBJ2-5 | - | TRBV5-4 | CASSDGQPEYQETQYF | TGTGCCAGCAGCGACGGACAGCCGGAGTACCAAGAGACCCAGTACTTC
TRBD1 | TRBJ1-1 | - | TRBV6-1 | CASLRDSVYTEAFF | TGTGCCAGCTTACGGGACAGCGTTTACACTGAAGCTTTCTTT
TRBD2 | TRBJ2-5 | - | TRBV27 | CASSLAGAETQYF | TGTGCCAGCAGTTTGGCGGGAGCAGAGACCCAGTACTTC
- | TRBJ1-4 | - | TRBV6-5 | CASSKRPAPGEKLFF | TGTGCCAGCAGTAAAAGACCCGCTCCGGGTGAAAAACTGTTTTTT
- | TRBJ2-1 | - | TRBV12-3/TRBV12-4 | CASSLVSLNEQFF | TGTGCCAGCAGTTTAGTCTCCCTCAATGAGCAGTTCTTC
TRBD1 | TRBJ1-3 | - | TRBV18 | CASSYGQGSGNTIYF | TGTGCCAGCTCCTACGGACAGGGAAGTGGAAACACCATATATTTT
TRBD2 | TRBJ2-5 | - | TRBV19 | CASSPLLAGAETQYF | TGTGCCAGTAGTCCCCTCCTAGCGGGAGCAGAGACCCAGTACTTC
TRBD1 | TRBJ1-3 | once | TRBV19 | CASRPGTGAPGNTIYF | TGTGCCAGTAGACCCGGGACAGGGGCGCCTGGAAACACCATATATTTT
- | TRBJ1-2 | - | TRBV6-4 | CASSRTRGSNSNYGYTF | TGTGCCAGCAGTCGAACGCGGGGATCAAATTCTAACTATGGCTACACCTTC
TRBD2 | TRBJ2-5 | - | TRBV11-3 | CASSLGSPGLAGQETQYF | TGTGCCAGCAGCCTCGGCTCACCGGGACTAGCGGGACAAGAGACCCAGTACTTC
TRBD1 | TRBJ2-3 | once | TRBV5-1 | CASSLDGQGQGDTQYF | TGCGCCAGCAGCTTGGACGGACAGGGCCAAGGGGATACGCAGTATTTT
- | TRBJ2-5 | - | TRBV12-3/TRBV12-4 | CASSFQRETQYF | TGTGCCAGCAGTTTCCAGAGGGAGACCCAGTACTTC
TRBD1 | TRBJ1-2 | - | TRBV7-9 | CASSLADRQGKSYTF | TGTGCCAGCAGCTTAGCAGACCGACAGGGAAAAAGCTACACCTTC
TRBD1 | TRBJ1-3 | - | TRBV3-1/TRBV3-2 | CASSLGQGNTIYF | TGTGCCAGCAGCCTGGGACAGGGGAACACCATATATTTT
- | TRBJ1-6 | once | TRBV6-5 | CASSAWRQGGSPLHF | TGTGCCAGCAGCGCGTGGCGGCAGGGAGGTTCACCCCTCCACTTT
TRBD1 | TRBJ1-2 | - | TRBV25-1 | CASSDRGRGYTF | TGTGCCAGCAGCGACAGGGGCCGGGGCTACACCTTC
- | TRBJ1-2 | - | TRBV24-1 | CATSDFRTGGNYGYTF | TGTGCCACCAGTGATTTTCGCACGGGAGGGAACTATGGCTACACCTTC
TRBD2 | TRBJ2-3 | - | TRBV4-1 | CASSHGLAQADTQYF | TGCGCCAGCAGCCACGGACTAGCTCAGGCAGATACGCAGTATTTT
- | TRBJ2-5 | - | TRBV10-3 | CAISDGETQYF | TGTGCCATCAGTGACGGAGAGACCCAGTACTTC
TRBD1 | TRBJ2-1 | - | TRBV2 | CASSTRQGSSYNEQFF | TGTGCCAGCAGTACACGACAGGGAAGCTCCTACAATGAGCAGTTCTTC
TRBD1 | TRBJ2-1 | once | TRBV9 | CASSATPTGENNEQFF | TGTGCCAGCAGCGCCACACCGACAGGGGAAAACAATGAGCAGTTCTTC
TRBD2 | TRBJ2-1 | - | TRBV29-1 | CSVEDFLAGGHNEQFF | TGCAGCGTTGAAGACTTTCTAGCGGGAGGTCACAATGAGCAGTTCTTC
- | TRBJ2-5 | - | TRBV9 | CASSKQAGEETQYF | TGTGCCAGCAGCAAACAAGCAGGGGAAGAGACCCAGTACTTC
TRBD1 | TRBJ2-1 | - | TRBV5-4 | CASTLTGGKRDEQFF | TGTGCCAGCACCCTGACAGGGGGCAAGCGGGATGAGCAGTTCTTC
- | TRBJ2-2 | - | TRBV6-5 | CASSLIGLNTGELFF | TGTGCCAGCAGCCTGATTGGACTGAACACCGGGGAGCTGTTTTTT
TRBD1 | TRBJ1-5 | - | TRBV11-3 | CASSIDRDEDQPQHF | TGTGCCAGCAGCATCGACAGGGATGAAGATCAGCCCCAGCATTTT
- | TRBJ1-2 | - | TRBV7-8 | CASSPRQKGDYGYTF | TGTGCCAGCAGCCCGAGACAGAAGGGGGACTATGGCTACACCTTC
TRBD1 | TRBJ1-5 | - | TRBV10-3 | CAARVPRGFNQPQHF | TGTGCCGCCCGGGTCCCCAGGGGGTTCAATCAGCCCCAGCATTTT
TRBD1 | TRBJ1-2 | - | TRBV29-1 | CSVEATQQGPNYGYTF | TGCAGCGTTGAAGCGACCCAACAGGGGCCTAACTATGGCTACACCTTC
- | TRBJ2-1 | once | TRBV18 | CASSPRDTTYNEQFF | TGTGCCAGCTCACCCCGGGACACCACCTACAATGAGCAGTTCTTC
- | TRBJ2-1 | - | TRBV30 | CAWSLYNEQFF | TGTGCCTGGAGCCTCTACAATGAGCAGTTCTTC
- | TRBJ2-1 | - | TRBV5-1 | CASSLALAKLDNEQFF | TGCGCCAGCAGCTTGGCCCTAGCCAAACTCGACAATGAGCAGTTCTTC
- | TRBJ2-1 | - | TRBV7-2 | CASVVRGGSKSSYNEQFF | TGTGCCAGCGTCGTGCGCGGAGGGTCAAAGAGCTCCTACAATGAGCAGTTCTTC
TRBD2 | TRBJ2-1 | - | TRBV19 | CASSGLAGGYNEQFF | TGTGCCAGTAGCGGACTAGCGGGAGGGTACAATGAGCAGTTCTTC
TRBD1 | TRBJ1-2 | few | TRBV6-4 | CASSEGGRGRVGYTF | TGTGCCAGCAGTGAGGGTGGCAGGGGGCGCGTTGGCTACACCTTC
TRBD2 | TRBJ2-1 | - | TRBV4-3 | CASSQRPGLAIEGYNEQFF | TGCGCCAGCAGCCAAAGACCGGGACTAGCAATTGAGGGCTACAATGAGCAGTTCTTC
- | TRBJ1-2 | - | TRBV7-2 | CASSTQGRGYTF | TGTGCCAGCAGCACACAGGGTCGTGGCTACACCTTC
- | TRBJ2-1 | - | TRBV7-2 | CASSLVTSGMVYEQFF | TGTGCCAGCAGCTTAGTAACGAGCGGTATGGTCTATGAGCAGTTCTTC